These 2 T cell receptor beta chains were sequenced from one sample in a study of blood T cell repertoires in COVID-19. Sequencing was performed with immunoSEQ multiplex PCR; in TCRdb, only in-frame clones are kept and a portion is missing. The table has roughly 200,000 clones, 87% seen once. Specimen: peripheral blood. The source of these receptors is a man aged 55 to 69 who had recovered from COVID-19.

The V gene is TRBV11-2, the J gene TRBJ1-2; unclear D gene. CDR1 SGHAT and CDR2 FQNNGV come from the germline V gene. This CDR3 spans 16 amino acids. Trimming shortened V by 5 bases and J by 7 bases, and 23 bases separated the two germline ends. The CDR3 DNA reads as TGTGCCAGCAGCCCTGTTCCGGGCCCCTTACGGGGTGGCTACACCTTC. This sequence encodes CASSPVPGPLRGGYTF.

The chain couples TRBV18 to TRBJ2-7; D remains ambiguous. Trimming removed 0 bases at V and 0 bases at J, with 9 bases between. CDR3 length: 15 residues. CDR1 and CDR2 from the germline V gene are KGHSH and LQKENI. The CDR3 here is CASSPPSVSSYEQYF. CDR3 in DNA: TGTGCCAGCTCACCACCTTCGGTTTCCTCCTACGAGCAGTACTTC.